This is a list of T cell receptor beta chains from one sample in a study of T cell responses to AZD1222 COVID-19 vaccine. The data were produced by immunoSEQ multiplex PCR, yet TCRdb's version contains in-frame clones alone and is incomplete. The data show some 96,000 clones, around 90% seen once. This sample comprised peripheral blood, obtained on day 0 of AZD1222 vaccination. The receptors derive from an adult in good health. Both conserved end residues are part of each CDR3. Fields, in order: D gene, J gene, clone size, V gene, CDR3 protein, CDR3 DNA. The D gene is left open where the match is weak. A row's size may be missing; if present it is once, few, many or a size class.

d_call: .; j_call: TRBJ2-7; clone_size: .; v_call: TRBV10-1; cdr3_aa: CASSEGCGQGFTYEQYF; cdr3_nt: TGCGCCAGCAGTGAGGGGTGTGGGCAGGGATTCACCTACGAGCAGTACTTC
d_call: .; j_call: TRBJ1-3; clone_size: few; v_call: TRBV20-1; cdr3_aa: CSASPPGLSGNTIYF; cdr3_nt: TGCAGTGCTAGTCCTCCGGGGCTCTCTGGAAACACCATATATTTT
d_call: .; j_call: TRBJ2-2; clone_size: .; v_call: TRBV11-2; cdr3_aa: CASSFPGGSGELFF; cdr3_nt: TGTGCCAGCAGCTTCCCAGGGGGGTCCGGGGAGCTGTTTTTT
d_call: .; j_call: TRBJ1-2; clone_size: .; v_call: TRBV4-1; cdr3_aa: CASSQGAYGYTF; cdr3_nt: TGCGCCAGCAGCCAGGGAGCCTATGGCTACACCTTC
d_call: TRBD2; j_call: TRBJ2-3; clone_size: .; v_call: TRBV10-3; cdr3_aa: CAIRERGGFTDTQYF; cdr3_nt: TGTGCCATCCGCGAGCGGGGGGGATTCACAGATACGCAGTATTTT
d_call: TRBD2; j_call: TRBJ2-2; clone_size: .; v_call: TRBV7-7; cdr3_aa: CASSLVTSDSGELFF; cdr3_nt: TGTGCTAGCAGCTTAGTGACTAGCGATTCCGGGGAGCTGTTTTTT
d_call: .; j_call: TRBJ1-1; clone_size: .; v_call: TRBV19; cdr3_aa: CASRGTRLAFF; cdr3_nt: TGTGCCAGTAGAGGGACACGATTGGCTTTCTTT
d_call: TRBD2; j_call: TRBJ2-7; clone_size: .; v_call: TRBV3-1/TRBV3-2; cdr3_aa: CASSQVAGHYEQYF; cdr3_nt: TGTGCCAGCAGCCAGGTAGCGGGACACTACGAGCAGTACTTC
d_call: TRBD1; j_call: TRBJ2-7; clone_size: .; v_call: TRBV6-5; cdr3_aa: CASSYSGTGDYEQYF; cdr3_nt: TGTGCCAGCAGTTATTCCGGGACAGGGGACTACGAGCAGTACTTC
d_call: .; j_call: TRBJ2-1; clone_size: few; v_call: TRBV29-1; cdr3_aa: CSVEVQPYEQFF; cdr3_nt: TGCAGCGTTGAAGTTCAGCCTTATGAGCAGTTCTTC
d_call: TRBD2; j_call: TRBJ2-1; clone_size: .; v_call: TRBV19; cdr3_aa: CASSTREGNEQFF; cdr3_nt: TGTGCCAGTAGTACTCGGGAGGGCAATGAGCAGTTCTTC
d_call: TRBD1; j_call: TRBJ1-2; clone_size: .; v_call: TRBV18; cdr3_aa: CASSPGQDNYGYTF; cdr3_nt: TGTGCCAGCTCACCGGGACAGGATAACTATGGCTACACCTTC
d_call: TRBD1; j_call: TRBJ2-3; clone_size: .; v_call: TRBV7-9; cdr3_aa: CASSRTGTGPGATDTQYF; cdr3_nt: TGTGCCAGCAGTCGAACCGGGACAGGGCCCGGAGCTACAGATACGCAGTATTTT
d_call: TRBD1; j_call: TRBJ2-7; clone_size: .; v_call: TRBV19; cdr3_aa: CASSIRQGAFYEQYF; cdr3_nt: TGTGCCAGTAGTATAAGGCAGGGGGCTTTTTACGAGCAGTACTTC
d_call: TRBD1; j_call: TRBJ1-5; clone_size: .; v_call: TRBV15; cdr3_aa: CATSSIYRGLMLIQINQPQHF; cdr3_nt: TGTGCCACCAGCAGCATTTACAGGGGGCTGATGCTCATTCAAATAAATCAGCCCCAGCATTTT
d_call: .; j_call: TRBJ1-1; clone_size: .; v_call: TRBV5-5; cdr3_aa: CASSLGGETGAFF; cdr3_nt: TGTGCCAGCAGCTTGGGCGGGGAGACCGGGGCTTTCTTT
d_call: .; j_call: TRBJ1-2; clone_size: .; v_call: TRBV7-6; cdr3_aa: CASSTDNPGPRLDYGYTF; cdr3_nt: TGTGCCAGCAGCACCGATAACCCCGGACCGCGGTTAGACTATGGCTACACCTTC
d_call: TRBD2; j_call: TRBJ2-2; clone_size: .; v_call: TRBV5-1; cdr3_aa: CASSPRGSGTGELFF; cdr3_nt: TGCGCCAGCAGCCCCCGCGGGAGTGGCACCGGGGAGCTGTTTTTT
d_call: TRBD2; j_call: TRBJ2-1; clone_size: once; v_call: TRBV5-1; cdr3_aa: CASSLEASGSNEQFF; cdr3_nt: TGCGCCAGCAGCTTGGAGGCTAGCGGGAGCAATGAGCAGTTCTTC
d_call: .; j_call: TRBJ2-7; clone_size: .; v_call: TRBV20-1; cdr3_aa: CSASLGEQYF; cdr3_nt: TGCAGTGCTAGCCTCGGCGAGCAGTACTTC
d_call: TRBD1; j_call: TRBJ1-3; clone_size: .; v_call: TRBV6-1; cdr3_aa: CASSGHRGAISGNTIYF; cdr3_nt: TGTGCCAGCAGTGGCCACAGGGGGGCCATCTCTGGAAACACCATATATTTT
d_call: .; j_call: TRBJ2-1; clone_size: once; v_call: TRBV11-2; cdr3_aa: CASSRESSYNEQFF; cdr3_nt: TGTGCCAGCAGCCGCGAAAGCTCCTACAATGAGCAGTTCTTC